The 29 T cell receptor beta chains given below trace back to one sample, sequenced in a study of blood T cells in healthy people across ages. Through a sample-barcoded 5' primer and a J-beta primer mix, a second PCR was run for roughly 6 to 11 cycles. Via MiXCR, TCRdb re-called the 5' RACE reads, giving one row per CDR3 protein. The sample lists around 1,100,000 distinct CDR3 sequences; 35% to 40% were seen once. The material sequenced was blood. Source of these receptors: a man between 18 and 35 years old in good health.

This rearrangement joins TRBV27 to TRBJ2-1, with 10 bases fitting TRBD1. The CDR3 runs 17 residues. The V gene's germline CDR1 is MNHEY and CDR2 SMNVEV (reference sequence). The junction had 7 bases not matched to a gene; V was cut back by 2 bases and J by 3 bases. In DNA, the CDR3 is TGTGCCAGCAGTTTAGGCCCCTGGGACAGGGGCTACAATGAGCAGTTCTTC. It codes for CASSLGPWDRGYNEQFF.

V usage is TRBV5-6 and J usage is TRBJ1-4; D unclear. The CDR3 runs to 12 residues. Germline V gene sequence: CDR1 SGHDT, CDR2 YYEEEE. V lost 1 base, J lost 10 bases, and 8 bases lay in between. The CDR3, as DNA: TGTGCCAGCAGCTTGTACGACGGAAAACTGTTTTTT. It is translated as CASSLYDGKLFF.

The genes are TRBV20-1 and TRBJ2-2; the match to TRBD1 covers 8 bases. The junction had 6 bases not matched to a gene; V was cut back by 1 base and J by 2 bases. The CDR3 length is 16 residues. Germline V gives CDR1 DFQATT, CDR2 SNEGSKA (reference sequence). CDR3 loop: CSARGDRGGNTGELFF. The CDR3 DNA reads TGCAGTGCTAGAGGCGACAGGGGAGGTAACACCGGGGAGCTGTTTTTT.

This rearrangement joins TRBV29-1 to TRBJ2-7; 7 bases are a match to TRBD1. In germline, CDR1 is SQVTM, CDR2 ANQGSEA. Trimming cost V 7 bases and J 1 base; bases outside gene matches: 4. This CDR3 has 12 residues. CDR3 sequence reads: CSAETGSYEQYF. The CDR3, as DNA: TGCAGCGCCGAGACAGGGTCCTACGAGCAGTACTTC.

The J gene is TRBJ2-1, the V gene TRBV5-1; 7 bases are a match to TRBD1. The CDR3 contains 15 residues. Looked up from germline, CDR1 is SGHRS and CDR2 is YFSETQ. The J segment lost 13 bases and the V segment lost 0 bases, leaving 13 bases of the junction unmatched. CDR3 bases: TGCGCCAGCAGCTTGGCATCCGGGACAGCGGAGACCCAGTTCTTC. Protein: CASSLASGTAETQFF.

The DNA of the CDR3 is TGTGCCAGCAGCTTGGTCGCAGGGTGGGGGACCGGGGAGCTGTTTTTT. Its protein product is CASSLVAGWGTGELFF. This chain uses TRBV5-5 with TRBJ2-2; either TRBD1 or TRBD2 may fit D (5 bases each). CDR3 length equals 16 residues. Trimming took off 0 bases at V and 5 bases at J, with 14 bases between the two ends. CDR1 SGHKS and CDR2 YYEKEE come from the germline V gene (reference sequence).

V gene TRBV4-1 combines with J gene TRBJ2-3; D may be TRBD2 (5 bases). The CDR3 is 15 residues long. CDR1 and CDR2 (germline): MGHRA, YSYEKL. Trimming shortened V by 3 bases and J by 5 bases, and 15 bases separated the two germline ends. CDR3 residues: CASSQAEGVEDTQYF. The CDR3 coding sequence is TGCGCCAGCAGCCAGGCCGAGGGTGTGGAAGATACGCAGTATTTT.

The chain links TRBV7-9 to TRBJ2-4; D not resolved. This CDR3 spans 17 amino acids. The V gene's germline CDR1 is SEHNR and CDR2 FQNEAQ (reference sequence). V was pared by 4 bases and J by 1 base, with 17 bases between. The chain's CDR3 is CASSYRPGQRAKNIQYF. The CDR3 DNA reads TGTGCCAGCAGCTACCGACCTGGGCAAAGGGCCAAAAACATTCAGTACTTC.

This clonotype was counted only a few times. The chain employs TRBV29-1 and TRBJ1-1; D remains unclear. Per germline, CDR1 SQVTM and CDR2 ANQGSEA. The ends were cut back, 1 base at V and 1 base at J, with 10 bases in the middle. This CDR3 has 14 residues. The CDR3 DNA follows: TGCAGCGTTGAAGGCCGGGGAAGGAACACTGAAGCTTTCTTT. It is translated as CSVEGRGRNTEAFF.

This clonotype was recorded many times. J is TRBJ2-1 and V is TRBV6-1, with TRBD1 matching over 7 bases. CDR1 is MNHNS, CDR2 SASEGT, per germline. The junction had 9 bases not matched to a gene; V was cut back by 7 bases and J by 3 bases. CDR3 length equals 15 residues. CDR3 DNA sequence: TGTGCCAGCACCCCAGGACAGGATTTCTACAATGAGCAGTTCTTC. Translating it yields CASTPGQDFYNEQFF.

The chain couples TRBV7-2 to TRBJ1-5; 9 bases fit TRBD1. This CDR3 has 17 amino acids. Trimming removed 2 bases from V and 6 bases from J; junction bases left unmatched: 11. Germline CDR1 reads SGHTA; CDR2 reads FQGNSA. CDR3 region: CASSLQKQGATFQPQHF. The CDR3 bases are TGTGCCAGCAGCTTACAAAAACAGGGGGCTACTTTTCAGCCCCAGCATTTT.

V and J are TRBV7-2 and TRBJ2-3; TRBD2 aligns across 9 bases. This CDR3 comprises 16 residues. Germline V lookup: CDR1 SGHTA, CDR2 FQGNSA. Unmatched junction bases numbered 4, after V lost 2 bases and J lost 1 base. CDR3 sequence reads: CASSLIPSGGTDTQYF. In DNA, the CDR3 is TGTGCCAGCAGCTTAATCCCTAGCGGGGGCACAGATACGCAGTATTTT.

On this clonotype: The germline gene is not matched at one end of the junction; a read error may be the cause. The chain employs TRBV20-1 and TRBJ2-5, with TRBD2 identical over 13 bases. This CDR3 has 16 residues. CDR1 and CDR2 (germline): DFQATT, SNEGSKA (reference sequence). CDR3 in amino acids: CSVREGLAGPQETQYF. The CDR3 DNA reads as TGCAGTGTTAGAGAGGGACTAGCGGGACCCCAAGAGACCCAGTACTTC.

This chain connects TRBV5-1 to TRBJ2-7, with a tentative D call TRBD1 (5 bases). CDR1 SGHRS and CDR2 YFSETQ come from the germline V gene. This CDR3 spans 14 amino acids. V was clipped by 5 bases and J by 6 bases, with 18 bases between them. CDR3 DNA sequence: TGCGCCAGCAGAGTCGGAACAGGATCTTTCGAGCAGTACTTC. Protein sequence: CASRVGTGSFEQYF.

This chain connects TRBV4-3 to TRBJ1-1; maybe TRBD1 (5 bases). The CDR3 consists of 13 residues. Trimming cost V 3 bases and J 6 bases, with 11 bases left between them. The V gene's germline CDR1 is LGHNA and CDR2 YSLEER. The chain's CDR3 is CASSHSGVAEAFF. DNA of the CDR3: TGCGCCAGCAGCCACTCGGGGGTGGCTGAAGCTTTCTTT.

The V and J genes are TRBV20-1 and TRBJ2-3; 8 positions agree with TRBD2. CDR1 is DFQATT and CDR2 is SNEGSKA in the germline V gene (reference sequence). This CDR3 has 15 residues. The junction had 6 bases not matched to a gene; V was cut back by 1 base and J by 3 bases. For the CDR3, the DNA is TGCAGTGCTAGAGGTAGCGGGGTGCGAACAGATACGCAGTATTTT. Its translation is CSARGSGVRTDTQYF.

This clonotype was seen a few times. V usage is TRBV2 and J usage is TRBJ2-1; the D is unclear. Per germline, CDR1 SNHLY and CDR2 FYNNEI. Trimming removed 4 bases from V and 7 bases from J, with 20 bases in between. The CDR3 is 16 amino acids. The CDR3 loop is CASSGIIAQEENEQFF. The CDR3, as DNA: TGTGCCAGCAGTGGTATTATAGCCCAAGAGGAAAATGAGCAGTTCTTC.

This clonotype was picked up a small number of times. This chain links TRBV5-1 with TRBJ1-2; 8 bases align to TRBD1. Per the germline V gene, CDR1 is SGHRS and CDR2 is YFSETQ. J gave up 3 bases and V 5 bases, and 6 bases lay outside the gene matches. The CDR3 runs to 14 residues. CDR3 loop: CASRSGQEHYGYTF. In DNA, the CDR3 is TGCGCCAGCAGGTCGGGACAGGAGCACTATGGCTACACCTTC.

CDR3 protein: CAKTEAGITDTQYF. The CDR3 DNA follows: TGTGCCAAGACGGAGGCGGGGATCACAGATACGCAGTATTTT. The chain is built from TRBV2 and TRBJ2-3; TRBD2 might be the D (6 bases). Germline V gives CDR1 SNHLY, CDR2 FYNNEI. V was cut by 10 bases and J by 2 bases, with 16 bases left in between. The CDR3 covers 14 residues.

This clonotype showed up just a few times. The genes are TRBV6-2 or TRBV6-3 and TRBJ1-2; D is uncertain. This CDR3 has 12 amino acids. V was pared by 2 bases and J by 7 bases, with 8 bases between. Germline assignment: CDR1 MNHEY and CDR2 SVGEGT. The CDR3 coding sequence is TGTGCCAGCAGTTACCCCCGTTTTGGCTACACCTTC. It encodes CASSYPRFGYTF.

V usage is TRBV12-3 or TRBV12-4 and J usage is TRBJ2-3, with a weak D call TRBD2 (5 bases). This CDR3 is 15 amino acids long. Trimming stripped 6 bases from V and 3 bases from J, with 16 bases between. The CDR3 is CASRTTRVWTDTQYF. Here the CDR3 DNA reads TGTGCCAGCAGAACTACTAGGGTCTGGACAGATACGCAGTATTTT.

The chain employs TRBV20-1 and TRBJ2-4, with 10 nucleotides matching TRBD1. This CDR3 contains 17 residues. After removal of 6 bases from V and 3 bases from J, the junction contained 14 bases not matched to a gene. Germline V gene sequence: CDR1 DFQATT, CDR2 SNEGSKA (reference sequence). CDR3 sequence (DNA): TGCAGTGCGATACCTCCGGACAGGGGGGATGGCAAAAACATTCAGTACTTC. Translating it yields CSAIPPDRGDGKNIQYF.

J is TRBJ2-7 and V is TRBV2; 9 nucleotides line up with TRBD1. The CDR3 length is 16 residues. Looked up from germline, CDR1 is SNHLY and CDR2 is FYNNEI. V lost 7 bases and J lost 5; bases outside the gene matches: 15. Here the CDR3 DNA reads TGTGCCAGCAAGAATCTCTCCGGGACAGGGACCCACGAGCAGTACTTC. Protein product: CASKNLSGTGTHEQYF.

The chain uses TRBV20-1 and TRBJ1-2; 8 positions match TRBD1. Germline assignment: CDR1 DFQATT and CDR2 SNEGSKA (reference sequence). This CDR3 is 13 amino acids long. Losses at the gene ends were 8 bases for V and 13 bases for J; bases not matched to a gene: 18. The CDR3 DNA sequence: TGCAGTTCCCGCCGGGACAGGTGGGGATATAGCACCTTC. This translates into CSSRRDRWGYSTF.

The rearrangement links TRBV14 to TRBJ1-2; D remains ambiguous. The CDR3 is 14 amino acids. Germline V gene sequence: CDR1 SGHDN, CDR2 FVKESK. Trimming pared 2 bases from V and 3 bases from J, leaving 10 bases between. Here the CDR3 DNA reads TGTGCCAGCAGCCAAAATACGGCAGACTATGGCTACACCTTC. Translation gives CASSQNTADYGYTF.

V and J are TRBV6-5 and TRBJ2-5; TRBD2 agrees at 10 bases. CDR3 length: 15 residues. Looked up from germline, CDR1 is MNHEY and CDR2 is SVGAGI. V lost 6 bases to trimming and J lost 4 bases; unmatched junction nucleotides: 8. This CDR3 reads CASSSGTSAGETQYF. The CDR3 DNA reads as TGTGCCAGCAGCTCCGGGACTAGCGCGGGAGAGACCCAGTACTTC.

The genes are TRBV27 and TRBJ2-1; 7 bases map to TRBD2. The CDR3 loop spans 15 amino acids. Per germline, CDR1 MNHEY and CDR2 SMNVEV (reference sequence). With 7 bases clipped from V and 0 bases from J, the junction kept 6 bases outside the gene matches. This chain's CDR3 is CASNPSGLSYNEQFF. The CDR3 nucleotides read TGTGCCAGCAATCCTAGCGGACTCTCCTACAATGAGCAGTTCTTC.

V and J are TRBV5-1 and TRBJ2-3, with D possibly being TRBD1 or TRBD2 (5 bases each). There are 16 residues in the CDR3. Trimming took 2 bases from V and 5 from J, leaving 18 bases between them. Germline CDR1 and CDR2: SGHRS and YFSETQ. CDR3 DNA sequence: TGCGCCAGCAGCTTCTCCTCGGGGCAACACGGAGATACGCAGTATTTT. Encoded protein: CASSFSSGQHGDTQYF.

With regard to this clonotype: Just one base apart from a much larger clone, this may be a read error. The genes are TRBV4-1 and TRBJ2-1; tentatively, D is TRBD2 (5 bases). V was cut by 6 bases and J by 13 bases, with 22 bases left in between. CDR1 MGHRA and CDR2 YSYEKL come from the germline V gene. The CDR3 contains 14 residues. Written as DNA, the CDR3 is TGCGCCAGCAGTCCCGTGGAGGTACAAGAGACCCAGTTCTTC. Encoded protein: CASSPVEVQETQFF.